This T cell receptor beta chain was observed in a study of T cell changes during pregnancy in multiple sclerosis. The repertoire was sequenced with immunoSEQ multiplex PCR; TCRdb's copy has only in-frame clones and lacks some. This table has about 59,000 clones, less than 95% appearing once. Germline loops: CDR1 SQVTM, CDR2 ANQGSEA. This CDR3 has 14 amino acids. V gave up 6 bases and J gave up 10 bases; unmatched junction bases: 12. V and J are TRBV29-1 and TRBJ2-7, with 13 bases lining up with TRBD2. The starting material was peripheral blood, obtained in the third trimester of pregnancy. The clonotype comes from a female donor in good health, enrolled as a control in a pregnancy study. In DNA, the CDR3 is TGCAGCGTGGTGACTAGCGGGGGGTCGTCCACCCAGTACTTC. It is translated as CSVVTSGGSSTQYF.